Listed here is a single TCR beta chain. This specimen belongs to a study of somatic mutations in cytotoxic T cells in rheumatoid arthritis. Looked up from germline, CDR1 is LGHNA and CDR2 is YNFKEQ. After removal of 1 base from V and 7 bases from J, the junction contained 0 bases not matched to a gene. The CDR3 sequence is 15 residues long. This table comes from immunoSEQ multiplex PCR, and its TCRdb copy is limited to in-frame clones, with some not included. The data hold about 25,000 clones, with roughly 74% observed a single time. The TCR originated in a young woman in good health. The chain couples TRBV4-2 to TRBJ2-1, with 14 bases matching TRBD2. Sample: CD8+ T cells sorted from blood. The DNA of the CDR3 is TGTGCCAGCAGCCAAGGACTAGCGGGAGGGAATGAGCAGTTCTTC. It is translated as CASSQGLAGGNEQFF.